This T cell receptor beta chain came from a study of blood T cell repertoires in COVID-19. This table comes from immunoSEQ multiplex PCR, and its TCRdb copy is limited to in-frame clones, with some not included. The table has about 220,000 clones, about 85% seen once. This clone was detected only once. Participants were aged about 18 to 95 years, lived in over 20 US areas, and enrolled virtually. The sample comprised PBMCs or T cells enriched from blood (not recorded which). The clonotype comes from a woman aged 25 to 39 who had recovered from COVID-19.

The CDR3 DNA is TGCGCCAGCAGCCTACAGGGGGCACATGGCTACACCTTC. It encodes CASSLQGAHGYTF. This chain joins TRBV5-1 and TRBJ1-2; 9 bases agree with TRBD1. The CDR3 totals 13 residues. CDR1 and CDR2 from the germline V gene are SGHRS and YFSETQ. V was pared by 4 bases and J by 6 bases, with 4 bases of the junction left unmatched.